The source of this TCR beta chain is a study of T cell responses to AZD1222 COVID-19 vaccine (dated by TCRdb to the early 2020s). Study-wide context: Because spike-specific TCR depth and breadth did not differ between the two schedules, AZD1222 recipients who got a second dose at roughly 4 weeks were pooled with those who got a second dose at roughly 12 weeks. A total of 233 trial participants underwent TCR sequencing, of whom nearly 210 had received two doses of AZD1222 and about 25 had received two doses of the MenACWY control vaccine. Trial participants were enrolled into age subgroups of 18-55, 56-69 and 70-plus years, which contained 148, 28 and 57 TCR-sequenced participants, respectively. Broader findings and caveats from the paper: Spike-specific TCR breadth and depth rose significantly after two AZD1222 doses compared with day 0 and with MenACWY recipients. In the small 56-69-year group, the increase in depth fell short of significance, most likely because of low power. Participants were mostly white British and included more females than males, and it was suggested by the authors that clonal diversity may have been underestimated. The vaccine-associated CD4 TCRs covered the entire spike protein, and the dominant responses fell in regions 160-218 and 743-854. Conclusions about previously exposed vaccinees are limited because only six or seven AZD1222 recipients were SARS-CoV-2 seropositive at baseline. Because no day 14 peak-response samples were available, the repertoires could be characterized only after the peak T cell response. Epitopes outside the regions mutated in the B.1.351 and B.1.1.7 variants were reportedly recognized by nearly half of the unique spike-specific TCRs.

Of note for this clone: The specificity of this receptor is unknown. No base-level quality is on record; no much larger clone is a single base apart.

V and J are truncated by 0 bases and 10 bases respectively, leaving an intervening sequence of 10 bases. The CDR3 runs 14 amino acids, cysteine and phenylalanine included. CDR3 DNA is the only sequence kept; it has 42 bases, read in frame from the first base. The germline V gene specifies SGHTA as CDR1 and FQGNSA as CDR2. The CDR3 regions of human TCRbeta chains were analyzed by immunosequencing. The source study handled its data this way. Repertoire TCRs were checked for matches against a reference library of SARS-CoV-2-specific TCRs that had been generated using the MIRA antigen-specificity platform. Breadth was defined as the fraction of unique TCRs that were SARS-CoV-2-associated, and depth was defined as the fraction of total T cells that were SARS-CoV-2-associated. Using the MIRA data, each spike-specific TCR was assigned both to the spike region to which the TCR was reactive and to a CD4 or CD8 class. Log10-transformed breadth and depth values were compared by one-way ANOVA with Sidak's multiple comparisons tests. This is the immuneACCESS table as TCRdb keeps it, with only in-frame sequences that have V and J called. A part of the clones is gone; compared with another copy, unresolved V genes explain less than half, and the rest is unexplained. The V and J calls and clone size are taken from that table; D and trimming were inferred from the DNA. The sample table records over 110,000 clones; 80% to 90% of these occur just once. 5.5% to 6.5% of the sample rests with the top ten.

What the time point label conveys for this sample: baseline before first vaccination. The vaccinee samples were drawn from two UK trials, COV001 and COV002, one of which was a single-blind randomized controlled phase 2/3 trial testing AZD1222 (ChAdOx1 nCoV-19) in healthy adults. For TCRbeta chain sequencing, PBMC samples from trial participants were taken at day 0 and at day 28 after the second dose. The sequence was collected from an adult in good health. Specimen: peripheral blood, collected on day 0 of AZD1222 vaccination. The chain employs TRBV7-2 and TRBJ1-6, with the D gene not confidently named. The CDR3 corresponds to CASSLAGYRSPLHF. In nucleotide form, the sequence is TGTGCCAGCAGCTTAGCAGGGTATAGGTCACCCCTCCACTTT.